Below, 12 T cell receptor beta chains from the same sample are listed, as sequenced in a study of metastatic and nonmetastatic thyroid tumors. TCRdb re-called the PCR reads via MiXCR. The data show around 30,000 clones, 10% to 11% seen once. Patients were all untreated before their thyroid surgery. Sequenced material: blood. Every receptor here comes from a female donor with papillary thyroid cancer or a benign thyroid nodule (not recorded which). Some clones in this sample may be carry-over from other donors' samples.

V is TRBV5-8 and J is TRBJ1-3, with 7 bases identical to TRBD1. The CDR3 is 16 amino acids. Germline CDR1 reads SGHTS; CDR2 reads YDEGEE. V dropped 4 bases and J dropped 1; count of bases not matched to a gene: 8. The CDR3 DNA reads TGTGCCAGCAGCGTACAGGGGTTCCGATCTGGAAACACCATATATTTT. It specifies CASSVQGFRSGNTIYF.

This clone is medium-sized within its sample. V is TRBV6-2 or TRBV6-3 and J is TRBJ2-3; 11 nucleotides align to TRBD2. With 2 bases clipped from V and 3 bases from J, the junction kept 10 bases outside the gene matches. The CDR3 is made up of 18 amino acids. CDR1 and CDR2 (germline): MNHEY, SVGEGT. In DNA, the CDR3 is TGTGCCAGCAGTTACCCTTCGGCTAGCGGGAGGAGAACAGATACGCAGTATTTT. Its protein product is CASSYPSASGRRTDTQYF.

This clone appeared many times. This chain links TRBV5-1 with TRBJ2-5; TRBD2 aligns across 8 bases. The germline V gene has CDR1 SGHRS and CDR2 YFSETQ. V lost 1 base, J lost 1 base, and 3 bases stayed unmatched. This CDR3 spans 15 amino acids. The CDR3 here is CASSLLREGQETQYF. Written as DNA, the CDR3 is TGCGCCAGCAGCTTGCTTCGGGAGGGCCAAGAGACCCAGTACTTC. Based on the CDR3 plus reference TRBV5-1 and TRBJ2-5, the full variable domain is KAGVTQTPRYLIKTRGQQVTLSCSPISGHRSVSWYQQTPGQGLQFLFEYFSETQRNKGNFPGRFSGRQFSNSRSEMNVSTLELGDSALYLCASSLLREGQETQYFGPGTRLLVL.

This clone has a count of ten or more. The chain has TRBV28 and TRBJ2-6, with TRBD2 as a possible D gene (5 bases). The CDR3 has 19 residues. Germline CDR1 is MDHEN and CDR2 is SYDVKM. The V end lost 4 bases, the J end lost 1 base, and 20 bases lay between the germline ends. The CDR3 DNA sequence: TGTGCCAGCAGTTCAACGGGAAGGTTGGGGTTTTCTGGGGCCAACGTCCTGACTTTC. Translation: CASSSTGRLGFSGANVLTF.

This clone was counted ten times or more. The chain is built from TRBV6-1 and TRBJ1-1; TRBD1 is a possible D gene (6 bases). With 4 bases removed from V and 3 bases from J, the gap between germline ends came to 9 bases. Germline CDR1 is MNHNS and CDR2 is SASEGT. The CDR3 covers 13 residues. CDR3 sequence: CASSGTGYTEAFF. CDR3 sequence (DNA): TGTGCCAGCAGTGGAACAGGGTACACTGAAGCTTTCTTT.

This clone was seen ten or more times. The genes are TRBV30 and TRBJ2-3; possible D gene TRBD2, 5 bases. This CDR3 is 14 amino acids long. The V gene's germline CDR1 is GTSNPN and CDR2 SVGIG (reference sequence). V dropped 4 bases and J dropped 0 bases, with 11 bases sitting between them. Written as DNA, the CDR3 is TGTGCCTGGACCCAGGACTTCAGCACAGATACGCAGTATTTT. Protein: CAWTQDFSTDTQYF.

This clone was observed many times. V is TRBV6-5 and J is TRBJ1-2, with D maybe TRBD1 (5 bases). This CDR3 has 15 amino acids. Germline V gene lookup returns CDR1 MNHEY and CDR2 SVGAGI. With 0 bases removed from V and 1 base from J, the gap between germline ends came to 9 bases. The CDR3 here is CASSYSGDGNYGYTF. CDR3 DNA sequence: TGTGCCAGCAGTTACTCGGGGGACGGTAACTATGGCTACACCTTC.

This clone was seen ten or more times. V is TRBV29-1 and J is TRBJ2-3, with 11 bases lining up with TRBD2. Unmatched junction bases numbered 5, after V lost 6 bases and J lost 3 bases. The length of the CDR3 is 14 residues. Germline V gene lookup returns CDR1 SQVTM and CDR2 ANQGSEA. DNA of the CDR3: TGCAGCGTGGCCCGGACTAGCGGGACAGATACGCAGTATTTT. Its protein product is CSVARTSGTDTQYF.

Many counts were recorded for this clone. CDR3 amino acids: CASSFEGGEYNEQFF. The CDR3 coding sequence is TGCGCCAGCAGCTTCGAGGGAGGAGAATACAATGAGCAGTTCTTC. The chain has TRBV5-1 and TRBJ2-1; tentative D call: TRBD2 (6 bases). The CDR3 extends over 15 amino acids. Germline V CDR1 and CDR2: SGHRS, YFSETQ. Trimming cost V 2 bases and J 4 bases, with 13 bases left between them. Supplemented by reference TRBV5-1 and TRBJ2-1, the full variable domain reads KAGVTQTPRYLIKTRGQQVTLSCSPISGHRSVSWYQQTPGQGLQFLFEYFSETQRNKGNFPGRFSGRQFSNSRSEMNVSTLELGDSALYLCASSFEGGEYNEQFFGPGTRLTVL.

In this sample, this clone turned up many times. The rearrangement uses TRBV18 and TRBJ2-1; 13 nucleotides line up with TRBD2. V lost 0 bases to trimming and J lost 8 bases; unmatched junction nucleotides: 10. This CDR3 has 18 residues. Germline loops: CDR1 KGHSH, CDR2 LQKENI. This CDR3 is CASSPPSLAGGRVYEQFF. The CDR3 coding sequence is TGTGCCAGCTCACCACCGTCACTAGCGGGAGGGCGTGTCTATGAGCAGTTCTTC.

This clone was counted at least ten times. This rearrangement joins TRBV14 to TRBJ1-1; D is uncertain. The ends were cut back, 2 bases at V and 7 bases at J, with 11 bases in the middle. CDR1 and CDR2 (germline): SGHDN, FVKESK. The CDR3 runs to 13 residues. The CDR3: CASSQIPGGEAFF. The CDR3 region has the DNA TGTGCCAGCAGCCAAATACCGGGAGGTGAAGCTTTCTTT. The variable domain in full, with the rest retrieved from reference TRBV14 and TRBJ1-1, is EAGVTQFPSHSVIEKGQTVTLRCDPISGHDNLYWYRRVMGKEIKFLLHFVKESKQDESGMPNNRFLAERTGGTYSTLKVQPAELEDSGVYFCASSQIPGGEAFFGQGTRLTVV.

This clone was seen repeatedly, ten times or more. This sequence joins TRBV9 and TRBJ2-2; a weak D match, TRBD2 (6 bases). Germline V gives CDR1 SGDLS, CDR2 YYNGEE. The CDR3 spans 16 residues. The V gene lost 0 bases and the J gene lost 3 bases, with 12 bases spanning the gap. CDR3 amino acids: CASSVDWDSHTGELFF. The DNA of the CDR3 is TGTGCCAGCAGCGTAGATTGGGACTCCCACACCGGGGAGCTGTTTTTT. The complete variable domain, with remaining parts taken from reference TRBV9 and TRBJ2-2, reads DSGVTQTPKHLITATGQRVTLRCSPRSGDLSVYWYQQSLDQGLQFLIQYYNGEERAKGNILERFSAQQFPDLHSELNLSSLELGDSALYFCASSVDWDSHTGELFFGEGSRLTVL.